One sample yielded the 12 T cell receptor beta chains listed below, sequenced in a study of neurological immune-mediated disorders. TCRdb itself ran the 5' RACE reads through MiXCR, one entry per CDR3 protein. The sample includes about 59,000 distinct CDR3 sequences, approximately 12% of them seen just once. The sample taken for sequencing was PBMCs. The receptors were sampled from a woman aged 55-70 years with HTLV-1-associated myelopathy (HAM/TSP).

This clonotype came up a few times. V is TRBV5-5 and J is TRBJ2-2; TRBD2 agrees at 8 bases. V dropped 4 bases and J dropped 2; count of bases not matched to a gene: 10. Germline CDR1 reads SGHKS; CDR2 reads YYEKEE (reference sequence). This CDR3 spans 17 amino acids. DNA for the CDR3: TGTGCCAGCAGCCCCCCGGGACTAGGGACTAACACCGGGGAGCTGTTTTTT. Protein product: CASSPPGLGTNTGELFF.

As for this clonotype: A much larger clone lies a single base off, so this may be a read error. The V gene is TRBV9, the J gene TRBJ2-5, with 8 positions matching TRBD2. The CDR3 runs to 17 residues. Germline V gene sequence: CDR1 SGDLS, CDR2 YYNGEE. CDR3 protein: CASGVDSGKRFEETQYF. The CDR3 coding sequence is TGTGCCAGCGGCGTAGATAGCGGGAAGCGATTTGAAGAGACCCAGTACTTC.

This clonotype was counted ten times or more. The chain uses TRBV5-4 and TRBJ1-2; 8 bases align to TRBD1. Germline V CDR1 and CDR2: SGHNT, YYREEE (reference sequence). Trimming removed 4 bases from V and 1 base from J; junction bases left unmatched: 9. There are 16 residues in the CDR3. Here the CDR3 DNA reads TGTGCCAGCAGCGACGGGGACAGGAAATATAACTATGGCTACACCTTC. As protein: CASSDGDRKYNYGYTF.

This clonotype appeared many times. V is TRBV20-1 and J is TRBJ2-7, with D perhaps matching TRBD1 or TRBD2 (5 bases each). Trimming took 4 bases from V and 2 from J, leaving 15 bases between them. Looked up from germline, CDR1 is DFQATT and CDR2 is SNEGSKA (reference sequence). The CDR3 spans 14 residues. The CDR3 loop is CSAIAHRDPYEQYF. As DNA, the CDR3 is TGCAGTGCTATAGCCCACCGGGACCCCTACGAGCAGTACTTC.

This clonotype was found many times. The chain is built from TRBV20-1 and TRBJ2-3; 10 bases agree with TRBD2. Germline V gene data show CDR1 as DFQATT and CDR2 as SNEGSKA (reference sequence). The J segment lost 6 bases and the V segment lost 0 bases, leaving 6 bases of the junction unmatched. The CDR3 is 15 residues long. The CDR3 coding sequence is TGCAGTGCTAGAGATCATAGCGGGAGGCCCGATACGCAGTATTTT. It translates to CSARDHSGRPDTQYF.

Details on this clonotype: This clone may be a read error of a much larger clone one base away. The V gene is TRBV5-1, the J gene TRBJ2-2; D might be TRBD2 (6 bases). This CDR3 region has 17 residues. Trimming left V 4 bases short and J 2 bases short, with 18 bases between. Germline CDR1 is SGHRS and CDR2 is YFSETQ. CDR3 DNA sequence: TGCGCCAGCAGCCCGGGACTCAAACTAATTAACACCGGGGAGCTGTTTTTT. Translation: CASSPGLKLINTGELFF.

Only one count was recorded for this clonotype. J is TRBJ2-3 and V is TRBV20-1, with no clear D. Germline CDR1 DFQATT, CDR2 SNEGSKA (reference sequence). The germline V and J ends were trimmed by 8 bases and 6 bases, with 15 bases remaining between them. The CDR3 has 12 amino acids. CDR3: CSSLAPTDTQYF. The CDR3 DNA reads TGCAGTTCTCTTGCCCCTACCGATACGCAGTATTTT.

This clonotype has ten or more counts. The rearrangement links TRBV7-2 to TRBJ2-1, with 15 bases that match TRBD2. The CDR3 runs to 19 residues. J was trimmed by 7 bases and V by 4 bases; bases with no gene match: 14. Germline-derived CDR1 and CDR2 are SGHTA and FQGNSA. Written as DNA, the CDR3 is TGTGCCAGCAGCTCGGGACTAGCGGGAGGTTACCCTCTGGCGAATGAGCAGTTCTTC. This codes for CASSSGLAGGYPLANEQFF.

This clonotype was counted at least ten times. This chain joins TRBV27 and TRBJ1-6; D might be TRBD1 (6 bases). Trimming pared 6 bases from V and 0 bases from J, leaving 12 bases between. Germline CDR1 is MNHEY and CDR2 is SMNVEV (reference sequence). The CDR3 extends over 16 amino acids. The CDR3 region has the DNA TGTGCCAGCAGAACAGGAGGGGGCTCCTATAATTCACCCCTCCACTTT. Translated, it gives CASRTGGGSYNSPLHF.

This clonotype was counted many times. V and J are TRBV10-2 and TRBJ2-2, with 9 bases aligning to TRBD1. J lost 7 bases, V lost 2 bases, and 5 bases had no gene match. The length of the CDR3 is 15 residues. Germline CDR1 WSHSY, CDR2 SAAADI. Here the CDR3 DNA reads TGCGCCAGCAGTGAGACAGGGGGCGGTAGCGGGGAGCTGTTTTTT. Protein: CASSETGGGSGELFF.

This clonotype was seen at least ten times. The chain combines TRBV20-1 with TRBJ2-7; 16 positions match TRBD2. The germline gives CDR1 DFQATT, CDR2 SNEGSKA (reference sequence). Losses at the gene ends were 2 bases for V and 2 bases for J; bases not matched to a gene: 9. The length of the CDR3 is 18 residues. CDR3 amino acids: CSARPGLAGGPFAYEQYF. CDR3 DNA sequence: TGCAGTGCTAGACCGGGACTAGCGGGAGGGCCGTTCGCCTACGAGCAGTACTTC.

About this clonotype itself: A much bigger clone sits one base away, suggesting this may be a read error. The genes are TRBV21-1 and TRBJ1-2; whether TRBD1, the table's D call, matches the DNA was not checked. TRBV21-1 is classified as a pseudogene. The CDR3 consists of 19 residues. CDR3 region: CASNKVPLGTGPFNYGYTF. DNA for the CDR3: TGTGCCAGCAACAAAGTTCCTTTGGGGACAGGCCCTTTTAACTATGGCTACACCTTC.